Listed below are T cell receptor beta chains from one sample, sequenced in a study of cytomegalovirus exposure and HLA in healthy donors. Generated by immunoSEQ multiplex PCR, the TCRdb table keeps only in-frame clones and is missing some. Of under 200,000 clones in the sample, around 88% were seen once. Sequenced material: PBMCs. The origin of the receptors is a young woman in good health and CMV-seronegative. Both conserved end residues are part of each CDR3. The order of the fields is V gene, clone size, D gene, J gene, CDR3 DNA, CDR3 protein. D genes are given only for firm matches. Expanded clones are given a class, and other clones once, few, many or no size at all.

V: TRBV7-8
size: NA
D: NA
J: TRBJ1-5
DNA: TGTGCCAGCAGCTTATCAAATCAGCCCCAGCATTTT
CDR3: CASSLSNQPQHF

V: TRBV6-6
size: NA
D: TRBD2
J: TRBJ2-7
DNA: TGTGCCAGCAGGACCGGACTAGCGGTAAGCTCCTACGAGCAGTACTTC
CDR3: CASRTGLAVSSYEQYF

V: TRBV15
size: NA
D: NA
J: TRBJ2-1
DNA: TGTGCCACCAGCAGCGGAGGGCCCCGGGTTTATGAGCAGTTCTTC
CDR3: CATSSGGPRVYEQFF

V: TRBV7-8
size: NA
D: NA
J: TRBJ2-1
DNA: TGTGCCAGCAGCGGACTCGGAGGTGATGAGCAGTTCTTC
CDR3: CASSGLGGDEQFF

V: TRBV10-2
size: NA
D: NA
J: TRBJ2-7
DNA: TGCGCCAGCAGTGAGCTCAGGGGCCACGAGCAGTACTTC
CDR3: CASSELRGHEQYF

V: TRBV6-6
size: NA
D: NA
J: TRBJ1-5
DNA: TGTGCCAGCAGTTACGACGAGGGACAGCCCCAGCATTTT
CDR3: CASSYDEGQPQHF

V: TRBV6-6
size: NA
D: NA
J: TRBJ2-1
DNA: TGTGCCAGCAGTCAGCGACTAGAGCAGTTCTTC
CDR3: CASSQRLEQFF

V: TRBV9
size: NA
D: NA
J: TRBJ1-2
DNA: TGTGCCAGCAGCCCGGGGGGTTCTACCCCCCAGGGCTACACCTTC
CDR3: CASSPGGSTPQGYTF

V: TRBV14
size: NA
D: NA
J: TRBJ2-5
DNA: TGTGCCAGCAGCCAAGAACTAGGCGAGACCCAGTACTTC
CDR3: CASSQELGETQYF

V: TRBV30
size: NA
D: NA
J: TRBJ1-4
DNA: TGTGCCTGTTCACAGGGCGGGCGAAAACTGTTTTTT
CDR3: CACSQGGRKLFF

V: TRBV19
size: NA
D: TRBD2
J: TRBJ2-2
DNA: TGTGCCAGTAGCGCGACTAGCGGGGGGGCCTCCACCGGGGAGCTGTTTTTT
CDR3: CASSATSGGASTGELFF

V: TRBV29-1
size: NA
D: NA
J: TRBJ1-1
DNA: TGCAGCGTGGGGGCGGCTTTCTTT
CDR3: CSVGAAFF

V: TRBV7-9
size: NA
D: NA
J: TRBJ1-2
DNA: TGTGCCAGCAGCGCGACCGGGACTGCTAACTATGGCTACACCTTC
CDR3: CASSATGTANYGYTF

V: TRBV9
size: NA
D: NA
J: TRBJ2-7
DNA: TGTGCCAGCAGCCGGCTAGAACTACCCTACGAGCAGTACTTC
CDR3: CASSRLELPYEQYF

V: TRBV14
size: once
D: TRBD2
J: TRBJ2-7
DNA: TGTGCCAGCAGCCAAGGCGGGAGCGCCTACGAGCAGTACTTC
CDR3: CASSQGGSAYEQYF

V: TRBV27
size: NA
D: TRBD1
J: TRBJ2-3
DNA: TGTGCCAGCAGTTTAACAGGGGCTTTATGGACAGATACGCAGTATTTT
CDR3: CASSLTGALWTDTQYF

V: TRBV18
size: NA
D: TRBD1
J: TRBJ2-5
DNA: TGTGCCAGCTCACCACTGGGGCCGGGACAGGGAATGGAAGAGACCCAGTACTTC
CDR3: CASSPLGPGQGMEETQYF

V: TRBV30
size: few
D: NA
J: TRBJ1-2
DNA: TGTGCCTGGATGGGACTGGGGAACTATGGCTACACCTTC
CDR3: CAWMGLGNYGYTF

V: TRBV5-1
size: NA
D: NA
J: TRBJ2-7
DNA: TGCGCCAGCAGCTTGTTGGGGGGACAGCATAACTACGAGCAGTACTTC
CDR3: CASSLLGGQHNYEQYF

V: TRBV7-6
size: NA
D: TRBD1
J: TRBJ1-1
DNA: TGTGCCAGCAGCTTTCAGACAGGGGGGAACACTGAAGCTTTCTTT
CDR3: CASSFQTGGNTEAFF

V: TRBV7-9
size: NA
D: NA
J: TRBJ1-1
DNA: TGTGCCAGCAGCCACAAGGGCTCCGGGGGAACTGAAGCTTTCTTT
CDR3: CASSHKGSGGTEAFF

V: TRBV29-1
size: NA
D: TRBD1
J: TRBJ1-5
DNA: TGCAGCGTTGACGCGGGACAGGGGGAGGGTCAGCCCCAGCATTTT
CDR3: CSVDAGQGEGQPQHF